This T cell receptor (beta chain) was observed in a study of cytomegalovirus exposure and HLA in healthy donors. Study-wide context: When 350 to 500 donors were genotyped, roughly 78% of them were found to fall in the Caucasian-associated ancestry cluster. Overall study findings and caveats: It was reported that TCR beta sequences correctly inferred the HLA-A and HLA-B alleles for most subjects. An analysis that was carried out later associated fewer than 20,000 TCR beta sequences with HLA alleles at 0.05 false discovery rate.

The PCR had 60 Vbeta and 13 Jbeta primers. Profiling relied on immunoSEQ multiplex PCR, and the TCRdb table lists in-frame clones only, not all of them. Recorded for this sample: 150,000 or so clones. The CDR3 is 11 amino acids. The V gene's germline CDR1 is SQVTM and CDR2 ANQGSEA. Trimming took 4 bases from V and 4 from J, leaving 7 bases between them. Details on this clone: What it recognizes is unknown.

The sequencing sample was made of PBMCs. The source of this sequence is a man between 25 and 39 years old in good health and CMV-seronegative. The chain recombines TRBV29-1 with TRBJ1-1, with D possibly matching TRBD1 (6 bases). In DNA form, the CDR3 reads TGCAGCGTTGTGGGGGCCACTGAAGCTTTCTTT. This gives the protein CSVVGATEAFF.